This T cell receptor (beta chain) was obtained from a study of beta chain features in type 1 diabetes. The wider study: Healthy donors and patients had similar age, gender and cell yields. Study-level results: Patients showed naive, central memory and Treg TCRB repertoires that appeared more similar than those of healthy donors. Across all four CD4+ subsets, people with type 1 diabetes showed modestly shorter TCRB CDR3s.

The CDR3 has 14 residues. Germline V lookup: CDR1 SGHRS, CDR2 YFSETQ. V shed 4 bases and J 2 bases; nucleotides not matched to a gene: 4. Of the isolated RNA, all was reverse transcribed, and so the sequenced material was expressed TCRB transcripts. Some clones are missing from TCRdb's copy, which holds only in-frame ones; the method was immunoSEQ multiplex PCR. This sample has some 16,000 clones; 76% occur once, and the top ten carry around 0.3%. Only a few counts were recorded for this clone. Its antigen is still unknown. Averaging approximately 110 mL, one heparinised blood draw came from each individual donor.

The chain joins TRBV5-1 to TRBJ1-2, with 8 positions matching TRBD1. This clonotype was obtained from a woman in her late teens or twenties with type 1 diabetes. Sequenced material: stem cell memory CD4+ T cells from blood. Here the CDR3 reads CASSLGDRNYGYTF. CDR3 DNA sequence: TGCGCCAGCAGCCTTGGGGACAGGAACTATGGCTACACCTTC.